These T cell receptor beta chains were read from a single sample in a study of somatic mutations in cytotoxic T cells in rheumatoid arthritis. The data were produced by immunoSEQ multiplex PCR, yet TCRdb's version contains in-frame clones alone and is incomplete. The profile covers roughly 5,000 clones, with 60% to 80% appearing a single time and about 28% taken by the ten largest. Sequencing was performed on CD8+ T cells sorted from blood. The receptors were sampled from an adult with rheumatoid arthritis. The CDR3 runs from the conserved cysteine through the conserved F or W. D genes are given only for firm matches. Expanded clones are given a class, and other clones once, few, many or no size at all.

TGTGCCAGCAGCTTAACCAGCAGCACAGATACGCAGTATTTT,CASSLTSSTDTQYF,.,.,TRBJ2-3,TRBV7-3
TGTGCCAGCAGCCCAGGGGCGTCAGGGGGCAAGAACACTGAAGCTTTCTTT,CASSPGASGGKNTEAFF,TRBD1,.,TRBJ1-1,TRBV7-9
TGTGCCAGTAGTCGGGAGGTCACTGGAAACACCATATATTTT,CASSREVTGNTIYF,.,.,TRBJ1-3,TRBV19
TGTGCCACCAGCAAGGGGGGGGGCTACACCTTC,CATSKGGGYTF,.,.,TRBJ1-2,TRBV15
TGTGCCAGCAGCTTAGCTCCGACCTACAGGGGCCCTGAAGCTTTCTTT,CASSLAPTYRGPEAFF,TRBD1,.,TRBJ1-1,TRBV7-9
TGCGCCAGCCAAACCGGGATGAACACTGAAGCTTTCTTT,CASQTGMNTEAFF,.,.,TRBJ1-1,TRBV4-1
TGCGCCAGCAGCCAACATAGAGTTAGGGGTGACATGAACACTGAAGCTTTCTTT,CASSQHRVRGDMNTEAFF,.,.,TRBJ1-1,TRBV4-3
TGTGCCAGCAGCTTACGGATTAGACAGGGCCTTAGCACAGATACGCAGTATTTT,CASSLRIRQGLSTDTQYF,TRBD1,.,TRBJ2-3,TRBV7-9
TGTGCCAGTAGTATTGCAGGGGGCTTTTCATCTTTCTTT,CASSIAGGFSSFF,TRBD1,.,TRBJ1-1,TRBV19
TGCGCCAGCAGCCCTACAGGGGGCACCGGGGAGCTGTTTTTT,CASSPTGGTGELFF,TRBD1,.,TRBJ2-2,TRBV5-1
TGTGCCAGCAGTTACGTTTGGACGGCGGGGTACAATGAGCAGTTCTTC,CASSYVWTAGYNEQFF,.,.,TRBJ2-1,TRBV6-5
TGCGCCAGCAGCCAAGGGGATAGTTCCTACGAGCAGTACTTC,CASSQGDSSYEQYF,.,.,TRBJ2-7,TRBV4-1
TGTGCCAGCAGCTTAACCCCTCGGGGACGCAATGAGCAGTTCTTC,CASSLTPRGRNEQFF,.,.,TRBJ2-1,TRBV7-9
TGCGCCAGCAGCCACCCACAGGGGAGTCAGCCCCAGCATTTT,CASSHPQGSQPQHF,TRBD1,.,TRBJ1-5,TRBV4-1
TGTGCCAGCAGCCCGCACGAGGTTACTGAAGCTTTCTTT,CASSPHEVTEAFF,.,few,TRBJ1-1,TRBV5-4